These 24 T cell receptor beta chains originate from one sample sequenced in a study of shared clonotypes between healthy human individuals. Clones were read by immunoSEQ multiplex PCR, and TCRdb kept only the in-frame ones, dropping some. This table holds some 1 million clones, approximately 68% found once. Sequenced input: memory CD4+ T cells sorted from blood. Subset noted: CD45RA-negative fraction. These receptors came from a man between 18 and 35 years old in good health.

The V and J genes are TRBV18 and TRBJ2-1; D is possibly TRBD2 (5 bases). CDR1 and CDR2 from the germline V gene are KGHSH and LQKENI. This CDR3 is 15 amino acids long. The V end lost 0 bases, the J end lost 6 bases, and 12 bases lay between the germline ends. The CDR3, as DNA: TGTGCCAGCTCACCACCGAACGGGAATCTCAATGAGCAGTTCTTC. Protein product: CASSPPNGNLNEQFF.

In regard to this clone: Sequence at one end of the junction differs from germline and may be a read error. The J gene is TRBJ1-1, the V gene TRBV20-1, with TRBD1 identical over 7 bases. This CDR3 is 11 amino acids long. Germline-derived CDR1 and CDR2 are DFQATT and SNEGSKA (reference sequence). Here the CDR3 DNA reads TGCAGTGCTGGAGACAGGGCTGAAGCTTTCTTT. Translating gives CSAGDRAEAFF.

The CDR3 region has the DNA TGTGCCAGCAGCCCAGGCGTAAATACGCAGTATTTT. It codes for CASSPGVNTQYF. This chain joins TRBV7-2 and TRBJ2-3; D call uncertain. V was pared by 5 bases and J by 7 bases, with 10 bases between. In germline, CDR1 is SGHTA, CDR2 FQGNSA. This CDR3 has 12 amino acids. The full variable domain, with the rest looked up from reference TRBV7-2 and TRBJ2-3, is GAGVSQSPSNKVTEKGKDVELRCDPISGHTALYWYRQSLGQGLEFLIYFQGNSAPDKSGLPSDRFSAERTGGSVSTLTIQRTQQEDSAVYLCASSPGVNTQYFGPGTRLTVL.

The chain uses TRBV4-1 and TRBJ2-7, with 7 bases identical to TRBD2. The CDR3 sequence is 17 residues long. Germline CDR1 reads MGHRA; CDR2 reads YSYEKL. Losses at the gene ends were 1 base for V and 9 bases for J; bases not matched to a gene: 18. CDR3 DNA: TGCGCCAGCAGCCAAGGGACGGGCGGGAGCTGGGAACCGGGGCAGTACTTC. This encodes CASSQGTGGSWEPGQYF.

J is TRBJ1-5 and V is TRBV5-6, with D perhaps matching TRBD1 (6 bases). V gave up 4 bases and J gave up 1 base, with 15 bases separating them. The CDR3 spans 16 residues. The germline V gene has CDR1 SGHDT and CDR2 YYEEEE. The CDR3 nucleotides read TGTGCCAGCAGCCTCCGGACAGTCGAAAGCAATCAGCCCCAGCATTTT. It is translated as CASSLRTVESNQPQHF.

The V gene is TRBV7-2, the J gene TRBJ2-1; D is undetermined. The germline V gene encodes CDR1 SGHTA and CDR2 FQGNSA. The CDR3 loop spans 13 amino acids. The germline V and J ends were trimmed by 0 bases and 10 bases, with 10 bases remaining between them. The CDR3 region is CASSLAIWPEQFF. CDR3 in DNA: TGTGCCAGCAGCTTAGCGATATGGCCGGAGCAGTTCTTC. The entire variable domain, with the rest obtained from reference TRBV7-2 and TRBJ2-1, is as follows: GAGVSQSPSNKVTEKGKDVELRCDPISGHTALYWYRQSLGQGLEFLIYFQGNSAPDKSGLPSDRFSAERTGGSVSTLTIQRTQQEDSAVYLCASSLAIWPEQFFGPGTRLTVL.

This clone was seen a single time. As DNA, the CDR3 is TGTGCCAGCAGCTTAGATCGTAGGGGAACCGGGGAGCTGTTTTTT. Translating gives CASSLDRRGTGELFF. The genes are TRBV7-9 and TRBJ2-2; D may be TRBD1 (5 bases). CDR3 size: 15 residues. Germline-derived CDR1 and CDR2 are SEHNR and FQNEAQ (reference sequence). Trimming took off 1 base at V and 5 bases at J, with 11 bases between the two ends.

CDR3 region: CASSGPRDTQYF. The CDR3 bases are TGTGCCAGCAGTGGACCTAGGGATACGCAGTATTTT. V is TRBV6-1 and J is TRBJ2-3; D ambiguous. Germline V CDR1 and CDR2: MNHNS, SASEGT. The CDR3 length is 12 residues. V lost 4 bases and J 6 bases, leaving 8 bases between the germline ends.

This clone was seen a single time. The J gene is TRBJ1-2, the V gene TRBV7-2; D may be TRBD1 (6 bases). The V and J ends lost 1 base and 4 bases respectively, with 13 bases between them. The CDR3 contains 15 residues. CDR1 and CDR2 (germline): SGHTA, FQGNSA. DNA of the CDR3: TGTGCCAGCAGCTTAGGGGCAGGGGAGGTCTATGGCTACACCTTC. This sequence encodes CASSLGAGEVYGYTF.

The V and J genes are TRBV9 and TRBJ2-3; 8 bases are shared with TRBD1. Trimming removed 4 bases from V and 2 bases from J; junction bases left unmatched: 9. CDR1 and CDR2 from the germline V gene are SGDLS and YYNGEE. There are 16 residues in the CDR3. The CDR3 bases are TGTGCCAGCAGCTTCACCGGGACAGGACTCACAGATACGCAGTATTTT. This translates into CASSFTGTGLTDTQYF.

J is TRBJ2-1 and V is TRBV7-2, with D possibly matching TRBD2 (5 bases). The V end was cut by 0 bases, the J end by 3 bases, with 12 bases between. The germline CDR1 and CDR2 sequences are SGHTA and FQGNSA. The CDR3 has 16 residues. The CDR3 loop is CASSLAGAAYYNEQFF. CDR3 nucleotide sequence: TGTGCCAGCAGCTTAGCAGGAGCGGCCTACTACAATGAGCAGTTCTTC.

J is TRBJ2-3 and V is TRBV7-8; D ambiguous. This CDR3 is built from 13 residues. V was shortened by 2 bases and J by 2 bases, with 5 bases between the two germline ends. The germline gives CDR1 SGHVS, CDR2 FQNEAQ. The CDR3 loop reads CASSLSLTDTQYF. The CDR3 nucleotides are TGTGCCAGCAGCTTATCACTCACAGATACGCAGTATTTT.

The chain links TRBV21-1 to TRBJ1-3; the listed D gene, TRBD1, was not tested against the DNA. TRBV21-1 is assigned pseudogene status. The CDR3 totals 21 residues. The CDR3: CASSKGGDRGPLCISGNTIYF. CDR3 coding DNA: TGTGCCAGCAGCAAGGGGGGAGACAGGGGCCCTTTATGCATCTCTGGAAACACCATATATTTT.

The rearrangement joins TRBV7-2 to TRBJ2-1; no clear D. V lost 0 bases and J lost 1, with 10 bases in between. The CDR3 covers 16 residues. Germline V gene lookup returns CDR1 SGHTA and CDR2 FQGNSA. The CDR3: CASSLAVGISYNEQFF. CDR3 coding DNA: TGTGCCAGCAGCTTAGCGGTGGGAATTTCCTACAATGAGCAGTTCTTC.

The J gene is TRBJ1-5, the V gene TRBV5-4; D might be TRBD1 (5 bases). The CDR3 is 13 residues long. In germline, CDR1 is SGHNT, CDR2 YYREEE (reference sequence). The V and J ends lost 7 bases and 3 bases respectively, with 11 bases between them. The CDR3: CASAQGTNQPQHF. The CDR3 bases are TGTGCCAGCGCCCAGGGAACCAATCAGCCCCAGCATTTT.

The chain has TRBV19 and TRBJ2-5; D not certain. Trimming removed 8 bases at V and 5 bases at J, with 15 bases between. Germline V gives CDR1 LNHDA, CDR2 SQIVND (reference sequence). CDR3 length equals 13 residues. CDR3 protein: CASADSRWETQYF. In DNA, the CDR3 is TGTGCCAGTGCTGACTCGCGGTGGGAGACCCAGTACTTC.

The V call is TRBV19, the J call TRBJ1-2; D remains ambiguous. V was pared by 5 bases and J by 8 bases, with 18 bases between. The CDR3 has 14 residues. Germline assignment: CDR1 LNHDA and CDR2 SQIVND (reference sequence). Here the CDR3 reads CASSLIVAGLGYTF. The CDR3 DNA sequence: TGTGCCAGTAGTCTAATTGTCGCGGGCTTGGGCTACACCTTC.

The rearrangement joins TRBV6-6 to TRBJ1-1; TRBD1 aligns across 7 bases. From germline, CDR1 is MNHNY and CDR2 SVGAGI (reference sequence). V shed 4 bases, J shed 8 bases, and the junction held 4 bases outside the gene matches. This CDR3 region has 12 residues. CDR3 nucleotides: TGTGCCAGCAGTTCTACGACAGGGGAAGCTTTCTTT. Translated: CASSSTTGEAFF.

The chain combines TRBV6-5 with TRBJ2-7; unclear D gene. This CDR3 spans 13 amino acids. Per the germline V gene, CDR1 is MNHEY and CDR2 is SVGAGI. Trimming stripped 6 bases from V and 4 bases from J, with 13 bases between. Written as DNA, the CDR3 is TGTGCCAGCAGGGCCTTGCTAGGTTACGAGCAGTACTTC. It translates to CASRALLGYEQYF.

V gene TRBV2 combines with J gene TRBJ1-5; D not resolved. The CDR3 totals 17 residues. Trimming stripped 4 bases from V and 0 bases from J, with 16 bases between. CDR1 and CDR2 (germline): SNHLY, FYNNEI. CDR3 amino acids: CASSGFRAFYSNQPQHF. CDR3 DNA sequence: TGTGCCAGCAGTGGTTTCCGCGCCTTTTATAGCAATCAGCCCCAGCATTTT. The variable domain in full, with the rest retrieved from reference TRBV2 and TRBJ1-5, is EPEVTQTPSHQVTQMGQEVILRCVPISNHLYFYWYRQILGQKVEFLVSFYNNEISEKSEIFDDQFSVERPDGSNFTLKIRSTKLEDSAMYFCASSGFRAFYSNQPQHFGDGTRLSIL.

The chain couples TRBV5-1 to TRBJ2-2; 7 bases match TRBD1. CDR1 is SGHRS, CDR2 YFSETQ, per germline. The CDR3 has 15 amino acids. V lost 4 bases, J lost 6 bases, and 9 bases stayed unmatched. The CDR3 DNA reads TGCGCCAGCAGCCCGGACAGGCCGGGCCCCGGGGAGCTGTTTTTT. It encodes CASSPDRPGPGELFF.

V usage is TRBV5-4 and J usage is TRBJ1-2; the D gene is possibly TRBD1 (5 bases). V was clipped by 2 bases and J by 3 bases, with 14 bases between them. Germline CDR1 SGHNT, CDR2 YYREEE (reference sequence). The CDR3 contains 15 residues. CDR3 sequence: CASSFGGTNDYGYTF. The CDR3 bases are TGTGCCAGCAGCTTTGGTGGGACGAACGACTATGGCTACACCTTC.

The CDR3 coding sequence is TGTGCCAGCAGTTACGGTAGCGGGGGGGTAGATACGCAGTATTTT. Protein: CASSYGSGGVDTQYF. V gene TRBV6-5 combines with J gene TRBJ2-3, with 11 nucleotides matching TRBD2. Germline V CDR1 and CDR2: MNHEY, SVGAGI. The CDR3 has 15 amino acids. V trimming: 2 bases; J trimming: 5 bases; junction bases outside the gene matches: 3.

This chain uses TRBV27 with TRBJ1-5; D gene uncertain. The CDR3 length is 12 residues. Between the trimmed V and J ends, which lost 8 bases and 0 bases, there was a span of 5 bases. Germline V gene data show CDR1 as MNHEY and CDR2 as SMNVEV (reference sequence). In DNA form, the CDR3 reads TGTGCCAGCCGCAATAGCAATCAGCCCCAGCATTTT. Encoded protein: CASRNSNQPQHF.